Listed here are 18 T cell receptor beta chains from one sample, sequenced in a study of OX40 agonist ivuxolimab in advanced cancers. Generated by immunoSEQ multiplex PCR, the TCRdb table keeps only in-frame clones and is missing some. This table holds 65,000 to 85,000 clones, around 90% found once. The sequenced sample was CD4+ or CD8+ T cells sorted from blood, obtained in a trial of the OX40 agonist ivuxolimab. The receptors shown here come from an adult with an advanced solid tumor such as melanoma, head and neck, liver or kidney cancer.

The J gene is TRBJ1-2, the V gene TRBV28; D might be TRBD1 (5 bases). Per the germline V gene, CDR1 is MDHEN and CDR2 is SYDVKM. There are 14 residues in the CDR3. V dropped 3 bases and J dropped 8 bases, with 16 bases sitting between them. CDR3 loop: CASSLEGDGAGYTF. CDR3 nucleotides: TGTGCCAGCAGTTTGGAAGGGGACGGGGCAGGCTACACCTTC.

The chain has TRBV11-2 and TRBJ1-1, with 9 bases identical to TRBD1. This CDR3 has 14 amino acids. Germline loops: CDR1 SGHAT, CDR2 FQNNGV. The ends lost 5 bases at V and 3 bases at J; junction bases unmatched: 4. Written as DNA, the CDR3 is TGTGCCAGCAGCCTACAGGGGGCCGACACTGAAGCTTTCTTT. Amino acids: CASSLQGADTEAFF.

The CDR3 sequence is CASSQRGTLYGYTF. CDR3 nucleotide sequence: TGCGCCAGCAGTCAGAGGGGGACCCTCTATGGCTACACCTTC. J is TRBJ1-2 and V is TRBV23-1; tentatively, D is TRBD1 (6 bases). TRBV23-1 is identified as an open reading frame with a role that is uncertain. Trimming removed 3 bases at V and 4 bases at J, with 12 bases between. The CDR3 is made up of 14 amino acids.

This clone has just one count. The chain combines TRBV7-2 with TRBJ1-1; no reliable D call. The CDR3 sequence is 15 residues long. V gave up 2 bases and J gave up 1 base, with 11 bases separating them. Germline assignment: CDR1 SGHTA and CDR2 FQGNSA. The CDR3 reads CASSLQGSGNTEAFF. The CDR3 DNA reads as TGTGCCAGCAGCTTACAAGGGTCGGGGAACACTGAAGCTTTCTTT.

This rearrangement joins TRBV5-8 to TRBJ1-2; D unclear. CDR1 and CDR2 (germline): SGHTS, YDEGEE. Deletions cut 7 bases from V and 0 bases from J, with 10 bases between. The CDR3 sequence is 13 residues long. CDR3 amino acids: CASSQLTNYGYTF. As DNA, the CDR3 is TGTGCCAGCTCTCAGCTGACTAACTATGGCTACACCTTC.

The chain joins TRBV5-4 to TRBJ2-1; 16 nucleotides line up with TRBD2. CDR1 SGHNT and CDR2 YYREEE come from the germline V gene (reference sequence). The CDR3 spans 16 residues. Germline trimming cut 4 bases from V and 9 bases from J; bases unmatched to any gene: 7. This chain's CDR3 is CASSTGTSGGAGEQFF. DNA of the CDR3: TGTGCCAGCAGCACCGGGACTAGCGGGGGGGCGGGTGAGCAGTTCTTC.

The V and J genes are TRBV5-4 and TRBJ2-6; 9 bases agree with TRBD1. The CDR3 loop spans 19 amino acids. The germline V gene has CDR1 SGHNT and CDR2 YYREEE (reference sequence). V lost 5 bases, J lost 1 base, and 13 bases stayed unmatched. In DNA form, the CDR3 reads TGTGCCAGCAGTCACGGACAGGGGCGCTCCCAATCTGGGGCCAACGTCCTGACTTTC. Its protein product is CASSHGQGRSQSGANVLTF.

The V and J genes are TRBV9 and TRBJ2-1, with TRBD1 matching over 9 bases. The CDR3 runs to 15 residues. Per germline, CDR1 SGDLS and CDR2 YYNGEE. J lost 3 bases, V lost 4 bases, and 5 bases had no gene match. The CDR3: CASSYRDRDYNEQFF. The CDR3 region has the DNA TGTGCCAGCAGCTACCGGGACAGGGACTACAATGAGCAGTTCTTC.

This sequence joins TRBV7-3 and TRBJ2-2; no clear D. Germline values: CDR1 SGHTA, CDR2 FQGTGA. Trimming shortened V by 5 bases and J by 0 bases, and 10 bases separated the two germline ends. The CDR3 is made up of 15 amino acids. CDR3 coding DNA: TGTGCCAGCAGCAGTGACTTAACGAACACCGGGGAGCTGTTTTTT. This encodes CASSSDLTNTGELFF.

The rearrangement uses TRBV27 and TRBJ2-7; 9 bases are a match to TRBD1. Germline lookup yields CDR1 MNHEY and CDR2 SMNVEV (reference sequence). The CDR3 has 16 amino acids. V trimming: 5 bases; J trimming: 4 bases; junction bases outside the gene matches: 12. The CDR3 region is CASSIGPGTGRYEQYF. The CDR3 DNA is TGTGCCAGCAGTATAGGCCCTGGGACAGGGAGGTACGAGCAGTACTTC.

The J gene is TRBJ2-1, the V gene TRBV19; D perhaps matches TRBD2 (6 bases). Germline V gene sequence: CDR1 LNHDA, CDR2 SQIVND (reference sequence). V was trimmed by 3 bases and J by 7 bases, leaving 19 bases between them. The CDR3 runs 16 residues. The CDR3 nucleotides are TGTGCCAGTAGTATTAATCCCGGGACTCCTGGGAATGAGCAGTTCTTC. Its protein product is CASSINPGTPGNEQFF. Supplemented by reference TRBV19 and TRBJ2-1, the full variable domain reads DGGITQSPKYLFRKEGQNVTLSCEQNLNHDAMYWYRQDPGQGLRLIYYSQIVNDFQKGDIAEGYSVSREKKESFPLTVTSAQKNPTAFYLCASSINPGTPGNEQFFGPGTRLTVL.

The rearrangement joins TRBV10-3 to TRBJ2-2; 16 nucleotides line up with TRBD2. Germline V CDR1 and CDR2: ENHRY, SYGVKD. Trimming removed 7 bases from V and 6 bases from J; junction bases left unmatched: 11. The CDR3 extends over 18 amino acids. The CDR3 spells CAITGTSGGGSQPGELFF. The CDR3 DNA reads TGTGCCATCACCGGGACTAGCGGGGGGGGATCGCAGCCCGGGGAGCTGTTTTTT.

The CDR3 nucleotides are TGTGCCAGCAGCGGGGTTAGCTCTGGAAACACCATATATTTT. Protein product: CASSGVSSGNTIYF. The genes are TRBV6-1 and TRBJ1-3; no definite D call. The CDR3 is 14 residues long. From germline, CDR1 is MNHNS and CDR2 SASEGT. Trimming cost V 6 bases and J 0 bases, with 9 bases left between them.

This sequence joins TRBV10-1 and TRBJ2-4; maybe TRBD2 (7 bases). This CDR3 is built from 17 residues. Germline CDR1 reads WNHNN; CDR2 reads SYGVQD (reference sequence). V lost 4 bases and J lost 0, with 16 bases in between. The CDR3 DNA reads as TGCGCCAGCAGTGGTGGGGGGGCCCATCTAGCCAAAAACATTCAGTACTTC. This translates into CASSGGGAHLAKNIQYF.

The chain couples TRBV10-3 to TRBJ2-3, with 10 bases aligning to TRBD2. Losses at the gene ends were 7 bases for V and 2 bases for J; bases not matched to a gene: 6. CDR1 is ENHRY and CDR2 is SYGVKD in the germline V gene. This CDR3 region has 15 residues. CDR3 protein: CAIKGSGGNTDTQYF. DNA of the CDR3: TGTGCCATCAAGGGTAGCGGGGGGAACACAGATACGCAGTATTTT.

The chain joins TRBV7-9 to TRBJ1-2; D possibly corresponds to TRBD1 (6 bases). The germline V gene encodes CDR1 SEHNR and CDR2 FQNEAQ (reference sequence). Trimming shortened V by 1 base and J by 1 base, and 19 bases separated the two germline ends. This CDR3 contains 18 residues. CDR3 bases: TGTGCCAGCAGCTTAGGAGGGGCCAGGGGAGGCGGTAACTATGGCTACACCTTC. Translation gives CASSLGGARGGGNYGYTF.

This clone was detected a few times. The rearrangement uses TRBV10-2 and TRBJ1-1; D perhaps matches TRBD1 (6 bases). Germline CDR1 and CDR2: WSHSY and SAAADI. The CDR3 sequence is 12 residues long. With 6 bases removed from V and 12 bases from J, the gap between germline ends came to 17 bases. The CDR3 DNA reads as TGCGCCAGCAGGGAAGTTAGGGGGGAAACTTTCTTT. It specifies CASREVRGETFF.

This rearrangement joins TRBV19 to TRBJ1-1, with D hard to call. Trimming left V 4 bases short and J 2 bases short, with 11 bases between. The CDR3 has 14 residues. Germline V gives CDR1 LNHDA, CDR2 SQIVND (reference sequence). As DNA, the CDR3 is TGTGCCAGTAGTAACCCCGCAAGTAACACTGAAGCTTTCTTT. Its translation is CASSNPASNTEAFF.